The rows below give T cell receptor beta chains drawn from one sample of a study of T cell responses to AZD1222 COVID-19 vaccine. Sequenced by immunoSEQ multiplex PCR; TCRdb stores in-frame clones only, minus some. The table shows tens of thousands of clones, with 80% to 95% occurring only once. The specimen was peripheral blood, collected on day 0 of AZD1222 vaccination. These TCRs come from an adult in good health. CDR3s include the opening cysteine and the closing phenylalanine or tryptophan. The D gene is left open where the match is weak. Clone size, where shown, is once, few, many, or a class for clones that have expanded.

J	D	size	V	DNA	CDR3
TRBJ1-2	NA	NA	TRBV19	TGTGCCAGTAGTCCCTCGGGAACCTATGGCTACACCTTC	CASSPSGTYGYTF
TRBJ2-2	NA	NA	TRBV7-6	TGTGCCAGCAGCTCAACCGGGACTTATAACACCGGGGAGCTGTTTTTT	CASSSTGTYNTGELFF
TRBJ1-2	TRBD1	NA	TRBV19	TGTGCCAGTAGCATCGGACAGGGTCCGAACTATGGCTACACCTTC	CASSIGQGPNYGYTF
TRBJ2-1	TRBD2	NA	TRBV19	TGTGCCAGTAGTAGACTAGCGGGGAGCCTGGGTAACAATGAGCAGTTCTTC	CASSRLAGSLGNNEQFF
TRBJ2-1	NA	NA	TRBV30	TGTGCCTCGGGGGGTAGGGGGAGAGGCGAGCAGTTCTTC	CASGGRGRGEQFF
TRBJ1-6	NA	NA	TRBV4-2	TGTGCCAGCAGCCAAGACGGGCAGTTTAATTCACCCCTCCACTTT	CASSQDGQFNSPLHF
TRBJ1-2	TRBD1	NA	TRBV10-1	TGCGCCAGCAGTGAGTCAGGCAGGGGGCGAGGTGGCTACACCTTC	CASSESGRGRGGYTF
TRBJ2-1	TRBD2	NA	TRBV10-1	TGCGCCAGCAGTGAGAGTGGGACTATGCTACACAATGAGCAGTTCTTC	CASSESGTMLHNEQFF
TRBJ1-5	TRBD1	NA	TRBV24-1	TGTGCCACCAGTGAAGGAGGGGGCTTGGATCAGCCCCAGCATTTT	CATSEGGGLDQPQHF
TRBJ2-1	NA	NA	TRBV7-7	TGTGCCAGCATGCCCTATGAGCAGTTCTTC	CASMPYEQFF
TRBJ1-2	NA	NA	TRBV6-5	TGTGCCAGCACCCTAGGGGACGCTAACTATGGCTACACCTTC	CASTLGDANYGYTF
TRBJ1-5	TRBD1	NA	TRBV19	TGTGCCAGTACCAAGAGACAGGGGATGAGCAATCAGCCCCAGCATTTT	CASTKRQGMSNQPQHF
TRBJ1-6	NA	once	TRBV14	TGTGCCAGCAGCCAAAACTTGTATAATTCACCCCTCCACTTT	CASSQNLYNSPLHF
TRBJ1-5	NA	NA	TRBV27	TGTGCCAGCAGTTTCGTCAATGTGGCAGCGAGCAATCAGCCCCAGCATTTT	CASSFVNVAASNQPQHF
TRBJ1-1	TRBD1	NA	TRBV10-3	TGTGCCATCAGTGAGCCGGGACAGGGGGCGACTGAAGCTTTCTTT	CAISEPGQGATEAFF
TRBJ1-2	NA	NA	TRBV5-4	TGTGCCAGCAGTACCGGGGACGGGGGCTACACCTTC	CASSTGDGGYTF
TRBJ1-1	NA	NA	TRBV11-3	TGTGCCAGCAGCTTAGGCCCCAATGGAGAAGCTTTCTTT	CASSLGPNGEAFF
TRBJ1-1	NA	NA	TRBV18	TGTGCCAGCTCACCACAGGGGTTTCTCTCGAACACTGAAGCTTTCTTT	CASSPQGFLSNTEAFF
TRBJ1-1	NA	NA	TRBV7-8	TGTGCCAGCAGCTTAGCGAGGGTTTCCCCAGAGGCTTTCTTT	CASSLARVSPEAFF
TRBJ2-2	TRBD1	NA	TRBV16	TGTGCCAGCAGCCATCCGACAGGGGCGGCCACCGGGGAGCTGTTTTTT	CASSHPTGAATGELFF
TRBJ1-3	NA	NA	TRBV3-1/TRBV3-2	TGTGCCAGCAGCCAAGTGGGGGGTGGAACTGGAAACACCATATATTTT	CASSQVGGGTGNTIYF
TRBJ2-2	NA	NA	TRBV7-9	TGTGCCAGCAGCTCCGGGGGGCGCACCGGGGAGCTGTTTTTT	CASSSGGRTGELFF
TRBJ1-2	TRBD1	NA	TRBV6-1	TGTGCCAGCAGTGACCGACAGGGAGGTCCCTATGGCTACACCTTC	CASSDRQGGPYGYTF
TRBJ2-1	NA	NA	TRBV24-1	TGTGCCACCAGTCCAATCGGGAGGGGGCGAAGCAATGAGCAGTTCTTC	CATSPIGRGRSNEQFF
TRBJ2-2	NA	NA	TRBV9	TGTGCCAGCAGCGTATCTGAAAGCGGGGAGCTGTTTTTT	CASSVSESGELFF
TRBJ2-6	TRBD1	NA	TRBV13	TGTGCCAGCAGCATAGCCCGGGACAGGTCGGTCTCTGGGGCCAACGTCCTGACTTTC	CASSIARDRSVSGANVLTF
TRBJ1-2	NA	NA	TRBV11-2	TGTGCCAGCAGCCTAGAGGTATATGGCTACACCTTC	CASSLEVYGYTF
TRBJ1-1	TRBD1	once	TRBV18	TGTGCCAGCTCACGAGGACAGGCGGCTTTCTTT	CASSRGQAAFF
TRBJ2-3	TRBD2	once	TRBV4-1	TGCGCCAGCAGCTTTACTAGCGCAGATACGCAGTATTTT	CASSFTSADTQYF
TRBJ1-3	NA	NA	TRBV7-2	TGTGCCAGCAGCCCGCCCGGACAGAGGAGCTCTGGAAACACCATATATTTT	CASSPPGQRSSGNTIYF
TRBJ2-7	TRBD2	NA	TRBV3-1/TRBV3-2	TGTGCCAGCAGCCAAGTATTGCGGGGGGGCCTTCGAGGGCAGTACTTC	CASSQVLRGGLRGQYF
TRBJ1-1	NA	NA	TRBV9	TGTGCCAGCAGCCGCGTGAACACTGAAGCTTTCTTT	CASSRVNTEAFF
TRBJ1-3	TRBD1	NA	TRBV4-1	TGCGCCAGCAGCCACCTATTAAGGGACAGGGTCTCTGGAAACACCATATATTTT	CASSHLLRDRVSGNTIYF
TRBJ2-5	TRBD2	NA	TRBV13	TGTGCCAGCAGCCCCCTGACTAGCGGGGGGGGAGTGGGAGAGACCCAGTACTTC	CASSPLTSGGGVGETQYF